This T cell receptor beta chain was found in a study of shared clonotypes between healthy human individuals. For the study at large: Samples came from a couple of female and a few male donors aged 18 to 49. The study's findings and limits: There were few donors, and this limited the genetic and exposure-history diversity represented.

Germline values: CDR1 LNHDA, CDR2 SQIVND (reference sequence). The CDR3 runs 14 residues. Trimming removed 6 bases at V and 7 bases at J, with 16 bases between. The test was conducted at deep level. TCRdb's table, derived via immunoSEQ multiplex PCR, lists solely in-frame clones and lacks some. The sample contains around 510,000 clones, around 80% of which appear only once. Many counts were recorded for this clone. Its specificity is not known. The gene calls are TRBV19 and TRBJ1-5, with D perhaps matching TRBD1 (5 bases). The receptor comes from a woman aged 40 to 50 in good health. Some clones in this sample may be carry-over from other donors' samples. The specimen sequenced was PBMCs. This CDR3 is CASRGGGISQPQHF. CDR3 nucleotide sequence: TGTGCCAGTAGGGGCGGGGGGATTAGCCAGCCCCAGCATTTT.